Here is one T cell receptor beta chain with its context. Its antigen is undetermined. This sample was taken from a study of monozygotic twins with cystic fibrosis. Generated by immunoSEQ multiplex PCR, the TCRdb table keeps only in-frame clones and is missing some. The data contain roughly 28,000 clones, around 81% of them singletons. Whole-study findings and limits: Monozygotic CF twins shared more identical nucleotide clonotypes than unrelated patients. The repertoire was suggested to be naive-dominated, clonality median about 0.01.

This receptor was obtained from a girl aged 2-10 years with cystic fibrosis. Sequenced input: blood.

This CDR3 reads CASSPGAGGTYEQYF. The CDR3 DNA sequence: TGTGCCAGCAGCCCCGGGGCGGGAGGGACCTACGAGCAGTACTTC. The chain links TRBV6-5 to TRBJ2-7; 9 bases agree with TRBD2. Germline values: CDR1 MNHEY, CDR2 SVGAGI. The trim removed 6 bases at V and 2 bases at J, leaving 8 bases unmatched. This CDR3 has 15 amino acids.